The text below deals with one T cell receptor (beta chain). Its antigen remains unknown. This record belongs to a study of shared clonotypes between healthy human individuals. Germline V gives CDR1 MNHNY, CDR2 SVGAGI (reference sequence). Trimming stripped 6 bases from V and 3 bases from J, with 9 bases between. CDR3 length: 13 amino acids. Replicate sorted-subset PCRs were loaded with roughly 200 ng DNA, tens of thousands of T cell genomes. Data came from immunoSEQ multiplex PCR; TCRdb stores just in-frame clones and leaves some out. The table shows roughly 2.4 million clones, with under 97% occurring only once. Study-wide results and limits: A reduction in generation probabilities was seen for non-shared clonotypes relative to those shared by all four donors.

The rearrangement uses TRBV6-6 and TRBJ1-5; D is unclear. This sequence originates from a man aged 18 to 30 in good health. The specimen was naive CD4+ T cells sorted from blood. Subset meaning: CD45RA+ positively selected. CDR3: CASRSGLNQPQHF. The CDR3 nucleotides are TGTGCCAGCAGGTCCGGGCTCAATCAGCCCCAGCATTTT.